This section outlines one T cell receptor beta chain sequence together with its context. Its antigen is currently unknown. The ends lost 4 bases at V and 4 bases at J; junction bases unmatched: 1. Germline V lookup: CDR1 ENHRY, CDR2 SYGVKD. The CDR3 consists of 13 residues. This sample is drawn from a study of beta chain features in type 1 diabetes. The wider study: Over all samples combined, 107,917,701 sorted cells were examined.

Regarding the study as a whole: Among all four CD4+ subsets, Type 1 diabetes patients had TCRB CDR3s that were moderately but significantly shorter. Cells carrying high TCR expression could end up over-represented when cDNA is sequenced. PCR might preferentially amplify shorter templates, equally in patients and controls. In the patient group, naive, central memory and Treg TCRB repertoires seemed more alike than in the healthy donor group.

Isolated RNA was reverse transcribed in full, so expressed TCRB transcripts were sequenced. Profiled with immunoSEQ multiplex PCR; TCRdb holds only in-frame clones, not every one. This sample carries about 160,000 clones, about 63% of them seen once, and the ten largest clones take 0.08% to 0.095%. This sequence joins TRBV10-3 and TRBJ2-3, with TRBD2 identical over 8 bases. Material: naive CD4+ T cells from blood. The TCR sequence derives from a man younger than 40 with type 1 diabetes. The DNA for the CDR3 is TGTGCCATCAGTGCCGGGGGGGCAGATACGCAGTATTTT. As protein: CAISAGGADTQYF.